These T cell receptor beta chains were read from a single sample in a study of T-cell memory formation after mild COVID-19. MiXCR was run by TCRdb on the 5' RACE reads, yielding one entry per CDR3 protein. The table includes roughly 280,000 distinct CDR3 sequences, around 15% detected once. The specimen sequenced was PBMCs or a T cell subset sorted from them (not recorded which). The receptors derive from a man aged 18 to 29 who had mild COVID-19 (a few samples of this study predate the infection). Cell type and time point are not known. The CDR3 runs from the conserved cysteine through the conserved F or W. The D gene is left open where the match is weak. Size tells how often a clone was seen (once, few, many) or the class of an expanded clone, and some rows leave it out.

TGCGCCAGCAGCTTGCCCCACACCGGGGAGCTGTTTTTT CASSLPHTGELFF TRBJ2-2 TRBV5-1 . .
TGTGCCAGCAGTGAATCAGGGGAGGTTTCACCCCTCCACTTT CASSESGEVSPLHF TRBJ1-6 TRBV6-1 . .
TGTGCCAGCAGTTACCAATCGACGAGCACAGATACGCAGTATTTT CASSYQSTSTDTQYF TRBJ2-3 TRBV6-5 . few
TGTGCCACCAGCCCGGACAGGATCCACCACGAGCAGTACTTC CATSPDRIHHEQYF TRBJ2-7 TRBV24-1 TRBD1 .
TGTGCCAGCCGACTAGGACGTCGGTCATGGGAGCAGTACTTC CASRLGRRSWEQYF TRBJ2-7 TRBV6-5 . few
TGTGCCAGCAAAGAGAGCGGGGGCAACGAGCAGTACTTC CASKESGGNEQYF TRBJ2-7 TRBV2 TRBD2 .
TGTGCCAGCAGCCCTTTAGTCGGGGGCACTGAAGCTTTCTTT CASSPLVGGTEAFF TRBJ1-1 TRBV7-9 . few
TGTGCCATCAGTGGTTCCAGGGGGAACACTGAAGCTTTCTTT CAISGSRGNTEAFF TRBJ1-1 TRBV10-3 . .
TGTGCTAGTGGTTTGACCGGGACAGGGGAAGATGAGCAGTTCTTC CASGLTGTGEDEQFF TRBJ2-1 TRBV12-5 TRBD1 many
TGCAGTGCTCGGGGACAGAGCACAGATACGCAGTATTTT CSARGQSTDTQYF TRBJ2-3 TRBV20-1 TRBD1 .
TGTGCCACCAGCCGCGCGGGGGGATATCAGCCCCAGCATTTT CATSRAGGYQPQHF TRBJ1-5 TRBV15 . many
TGCGCCAGCAGCCAAGGGTCCTCTGGGATCTACAATGAGCAGTTCTTC CASSQGSSGIYNEQFF TRBJ2-1 TRBV4-1 . .
TGTGCCAGCTTTCAATCGGAGAACACTGAAGCTTTCTTT CASFQSENTEAFF TRBJ1-1 TRBV6-5 . .
TGCAGCGTTTGGAGGAGCAACACCGGGGAGCTGTTTTTT CSVWRSNTGELFF TRBJ2-2 TRBV29-1 . few
TGTGCCAGCAGCACACCCGGGACAGGGGGCGCCTGGGCCAACGTCCTGACTTTC CASSTPGTGGAWANVLTF TRBJ2-6 TRBV7-9 TRBD1 .
TGTGCCAGCAGCCCAGCGGGGGTCCAAGAGACCCAGTACTTC CASSPAGVQETQYF TRBJ2-5 TRBV9 TRBD2 many
TGTGCCAGCAGCTCGCGAACGGGAGGCGAAAAACTGTTTTTT CASSSRTGGEKLFF TRBJ1-4 TRBV7-9 . few
TGCGCCAGCAGCCGGTTGGTGGGTGACTATGGCTACACCTTC CASSRLVGDYGYTF TRBJ1-2 TRBV4-1 . few
TGTGCCAGCAGTTTCGCCGGGGCGGGATCAGATACGCAGTATTTT CASSFAGAGSDTQYF TRBJ2-3 TRBV12-3/TRBV12-4 . .
TGTGCCAGCGCGTTCGGGGATCAGCCCCAGCATTTT CASAFGDQPQHF TRBJ1-5 TRBV6-2/TRBV6-3 . few
TGTGCCAGCAGGGGGACAGGGTGGTCCAATGAGCAGTTCTTC CASRGTGWSNEQFF TRBJ2-1 TRBV12-3/TRBV12-4 TRBD1 few
TGTGCCAGCACCTACACGTCGGGGCGAACTGAAGCTTTCTTT CASTYTSGRTEAFF TRBJ1-1 TRBV11-1 . few
TGCGCCAGCAGCGGGACAGACACCGGGGAGCTGTTTTTT CASSGTDTGELFF TRBJ2-2 TRBV5-1 TRBD1 many
TGCGCCAGCAGCCAAGATCAGGGGGGGGGCGTTGAGCAGTTCTTC CASSQDQGGGVEQFF TRBJ2-1 TRBV4-1 . .
TGCAGTGCTGCTTCACCCCTCCACTTT CSAASPLHF TRBJ1-6 TRBV20-1 . .
TGCGCCAGCAGCTTGGGTGCTAGCGGGGGGCTGGAGACCCAGTACTTC CASSLGASGGLETQYF TRBJ2-5 TRBV5-1 TRBD2 once
TGTGCCAGCAGCTTATCCGCGGGGGACTACAATGAGCAGTTCTTC CASSLSAGDYNEQFF TRBJ2-1 TRBV11-3 TRBD2 .
TGTGCCAGCAGTTACGACAGGGGGCCCAGAAAAGCTTTCTTT CASSYDRGPRKAFF TRBJ1-1 TRBV6-2/TRBV6-3 TRBD1 .
TGCGCCAGCGGACCGCAAACAGGGAGCAACTATGGCTACACCTTC CASGPQTGSNYGYTF TRBJ1-2 TRBV5-1 . .
TGTGCCAGCAGCACACCCGGAGGGAGGGCTAGGGATGAGCAGTTCTTC CASSTPGGRARDEQFF TRBJ2-1 TRBV9 TRBD2 few
TGCAGCGTTGAAGATGCTAGATTCTACGAGCAGTACTTC CSVEDARFYEQYF TRBJ2-7 TRBV29-1 . few
TGTGCCAGCAGCCCCGGCCTTGGATTGTCAAGGGACGATTCACCCCTCCACTTT CASSPGLGLSRDDSPLHF TRBJ1-6 TRBV6-2/TRBV6-3 . .
TGTGCCAGCAGCTGGTCGGGCAATCAGCCCCAGCATTTT CASSWSGNQPQHF TRBJ1-5 TRBV9 . few
TGTGCCAGTTTACAGGGAGCGCTGGAGACCCAGTACTTC CASLQGALETQYF TRBJ2-5 TRBV12-3/TRBV12-4 . few
TGCGCCAGCAGCTTGGGCCAGGGTGGTTCCGCTTCACCCCTCCACTTT CASSLGQGGSASPLHF TRBJ1-6 TRBV5-1 . few
TGTGCCAGCAGCGGGAGAGGGCAGTACTCACCCCTCCACTTT CASSGRGQYSPLHF TRBJ1-6 TRBV9 . few
TGCGCCAGCAGCTTGGGATTCGGGGCCACCGGGGAGCTGTTTTTT CASSLGFGATGELFF TRBJ2-2 TRBV5-1 . many
TGCAGCGTTGAGAGAGAAGCCGGCAATGAGCAGTTCTTC CSVEREAGNEQFF TRBJ2-1 TRBV29-1 . few
TGTGCCAGCAGTCCAGGGGGGGCTGGCTACACCTTC CASSPGGAGYTF TRBJ1-2 TRBV12-3/TRBV12-4 TRBD1 few
TGCAGCGCCATTCAACCGGGACAGGGGTTGGCTTTCTTT CSAIQPGQGLAFF TRBJ1-1 TRBV29-1 TRBD1 .
TGTGCCAGCAGCCAAGGCCTGAGTGCGAGCTACGAGCAGTACTTC CASSQGLSASYEQYF TRBJ2-7 TRBV3-1 . many
TGTGCCAGCAGTGAAGGGACATATAGCACAGATACGCAGTATTTT CASSEGTYSTDTQYF TRBJ2-3 TRBV25-1 . few
TGTGCCAGTATGGTAACAGGGTCGGCCTACGAGCAGTACTTC CASMVTGSAYEQYF TRBJ2-7 TRBV19 . .
TGTGCCAGCAGGGGGGGACCGCAAAAAGCTTTCTTT CASRGGPQKAFF TRBJ1-1 TRBV7-9 . .
TGCGCCAGCAGCGAGGAAGGCTATGGTGGCTACACCTTC CASSEEGYGGYTF TRBJ1-2 TRBV5-1 . few
TGTGCCAGCACAAAGGGGGCCAAAGCTTTCTTT CASTKGAKAFF TRBJ1-1 TRBV12-3/TRBV12-4 TRBD1 .